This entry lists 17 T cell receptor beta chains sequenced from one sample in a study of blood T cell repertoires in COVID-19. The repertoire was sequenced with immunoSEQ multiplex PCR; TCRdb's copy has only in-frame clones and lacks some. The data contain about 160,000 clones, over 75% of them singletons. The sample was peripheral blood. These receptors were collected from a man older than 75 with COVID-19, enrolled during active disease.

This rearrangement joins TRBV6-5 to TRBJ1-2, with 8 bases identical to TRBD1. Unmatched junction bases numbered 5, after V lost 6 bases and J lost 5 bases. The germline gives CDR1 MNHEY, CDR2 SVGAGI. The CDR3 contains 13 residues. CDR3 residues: CASRGTGQYGYTF. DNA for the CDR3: TGTGCCAGCAGGGGGACAGGACAATATGGCTACACCTTC.

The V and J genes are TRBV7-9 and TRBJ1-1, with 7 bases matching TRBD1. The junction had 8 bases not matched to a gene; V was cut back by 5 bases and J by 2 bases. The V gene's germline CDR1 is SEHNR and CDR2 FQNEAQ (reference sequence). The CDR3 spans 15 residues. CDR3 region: CASSPQGIPNTEAFF. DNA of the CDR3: TGTGCCAGCAGCCCACAGGGGATCCCTAACACTGAAGCTTTCTTT.

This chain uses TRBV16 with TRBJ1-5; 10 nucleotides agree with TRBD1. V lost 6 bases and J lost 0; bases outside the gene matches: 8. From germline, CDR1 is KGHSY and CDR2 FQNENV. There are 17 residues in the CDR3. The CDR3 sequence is CASRPGTGVGSNQPQHF. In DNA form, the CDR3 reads TGTGCCAGCAGACCCGGGACAGGGGTGGGTAGCAATCAGCCCCAGCATTTT.

As DNA, the CDR3 is TGTGCCAGCATTGGGCCGTACACAGATACGCAGTATTTT. Its translation is CASIGPYTDTQYF. The chain is built from TRBV25-1 and TRBJ2-3; D remains ambiguous. CDR1 MGHDK and CDR2 SYGVNS come from the germline V gene. V was trimmed by 7 bases and J by 2 bases, leaving 10 bases between them. The CDR3 covers 13 residues.

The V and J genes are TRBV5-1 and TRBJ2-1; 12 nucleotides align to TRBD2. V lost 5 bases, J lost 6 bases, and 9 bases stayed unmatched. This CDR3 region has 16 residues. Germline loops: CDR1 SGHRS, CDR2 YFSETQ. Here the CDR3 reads CASRNPSGGAANEQFF. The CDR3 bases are TGCGCCAGCAGAAATCCTAGCGGGGGGGCCGCCAATGAGCAGTTCTTC.

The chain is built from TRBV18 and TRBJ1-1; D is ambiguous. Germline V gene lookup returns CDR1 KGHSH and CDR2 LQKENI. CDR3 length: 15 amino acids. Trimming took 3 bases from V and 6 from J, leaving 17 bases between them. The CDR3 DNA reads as TGTGCCAGCTCACCCTATTCAGAAATAAGCGCTGAAGCTTTCTTT. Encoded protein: CASSPYSEISAEAFF.

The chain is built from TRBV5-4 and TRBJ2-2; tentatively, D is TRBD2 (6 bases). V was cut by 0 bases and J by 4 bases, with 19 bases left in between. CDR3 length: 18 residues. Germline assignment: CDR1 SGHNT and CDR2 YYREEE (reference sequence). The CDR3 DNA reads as TGTGCCAGCAGCTTGGGATGGAGGGGCGGCTCGGGCACCGGGGAGCTGTTTTTT. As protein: CASSLGWRGGSGTGELFF. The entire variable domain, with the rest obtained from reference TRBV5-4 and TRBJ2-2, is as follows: ETGVTQSPTHLIKTRGQQVTLRCSSQSGHNTVSWYQQALGQGPQFIFQYYREEENGRGNFPPRFSGLQFPNYSSELNVNALELDDSALYLCASSLGWRGGSGTGELFFGEGSRLTVL.

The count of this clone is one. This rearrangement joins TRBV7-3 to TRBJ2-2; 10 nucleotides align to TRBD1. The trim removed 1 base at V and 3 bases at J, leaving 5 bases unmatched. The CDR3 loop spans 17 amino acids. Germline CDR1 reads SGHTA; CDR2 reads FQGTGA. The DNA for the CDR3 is TGTGCCAGCAGCTTAAGGGACAGGGGCAAGTACACCGGGGAGCTGTTTTTT. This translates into CASSLRDRGKYTGELFF.

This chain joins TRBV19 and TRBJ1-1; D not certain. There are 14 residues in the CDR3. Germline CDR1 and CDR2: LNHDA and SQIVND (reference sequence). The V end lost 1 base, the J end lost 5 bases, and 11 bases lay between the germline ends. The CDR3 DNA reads TGTGCCAGTAGTATAGTGAACCGGGATACTGAAGCTTTCTTT. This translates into CASSIVNRDTEAFF. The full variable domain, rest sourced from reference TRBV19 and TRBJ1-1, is DGGITQSPKYLFRKEGQNVTLSCEQNLNHDAMYWYRQDPGQGLRLIYYSQIVNDFQKGDIAEGYSVSREKKESFPLTVTSAQKNPTAFYLCASSIVNRDTEAFFGQGTRLTVV.

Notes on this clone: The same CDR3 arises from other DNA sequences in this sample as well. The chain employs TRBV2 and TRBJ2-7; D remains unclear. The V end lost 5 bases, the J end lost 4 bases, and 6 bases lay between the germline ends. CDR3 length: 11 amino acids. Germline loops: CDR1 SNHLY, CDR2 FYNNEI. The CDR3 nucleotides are TGTGCCAGCAGTCCCTTATACGAGCAGTACTTC. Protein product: CASSPLYEQYF.

This CDR3 reads CASSLGVAEAAFF. The CDR3 DNA reads as TGTGCCAGCAGTTTAGGCGTGGCAGAGGCAGCTTTCTTT. The chain has TRBV12-3 or TRBV12-4 and TRBJ1-1, with D uncertain. V lost 1 base and J lost 10, with 13 bases in between. This CDR3 is built from 13 residues.

In DNA, the CDR3 is TGTGCCAGCACTATCGGACAGGGTCTTTGGCAAGCTTTCTTT. This translates into CASTIGQGLWQAFF. The chain couples TRBV5-6 to TRBJ1-1; TRBD1 matches at 8 bases. J was trimmed by 9 bases and V by 6 bases; bases with no gene match: 13. Per germline, CDR1 SGHDT and CDR2 YYEEEE. The CDR3 has 14 residues.

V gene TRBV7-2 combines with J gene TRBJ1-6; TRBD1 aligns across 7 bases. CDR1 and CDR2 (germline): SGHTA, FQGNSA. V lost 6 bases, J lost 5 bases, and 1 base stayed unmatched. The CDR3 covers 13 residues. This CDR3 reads CASRDRNNSPLHF. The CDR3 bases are TGTGCCAGCAGGGACAGGAATAATTCACCCCTCCACTTT.

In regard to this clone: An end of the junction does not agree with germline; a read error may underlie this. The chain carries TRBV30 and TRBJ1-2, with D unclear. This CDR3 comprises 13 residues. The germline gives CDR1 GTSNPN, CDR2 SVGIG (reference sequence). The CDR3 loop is CAWIVYINYGHTF. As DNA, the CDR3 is TGTGCCTGGATAGTTTACATTAACTATGGCCACACCTTC. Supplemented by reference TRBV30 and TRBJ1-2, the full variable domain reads SQTIHQWPATLVQPVGSPLSLECTVEGTSNPNLYWYRQAAGRGLQLLFYSVGIGQISSEVPQNLSASRPQDRQFILSSKKLLLSDSGFYLCAWIVYINYGHTFGSGTRLTVV.

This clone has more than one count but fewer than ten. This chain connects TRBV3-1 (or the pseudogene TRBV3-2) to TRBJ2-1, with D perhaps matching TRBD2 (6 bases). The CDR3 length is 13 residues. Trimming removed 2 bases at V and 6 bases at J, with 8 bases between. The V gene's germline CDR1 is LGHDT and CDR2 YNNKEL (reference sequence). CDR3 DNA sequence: TGTGCCAGCAGCCAACGGGGGACCAATGAGCAGTTCTTC. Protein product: CASSQRGTNEQFF.

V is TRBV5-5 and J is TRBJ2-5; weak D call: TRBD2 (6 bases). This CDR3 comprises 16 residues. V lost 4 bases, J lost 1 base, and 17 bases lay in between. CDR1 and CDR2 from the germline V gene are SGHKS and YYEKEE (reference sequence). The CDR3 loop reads CASSREPLGTQETQYF. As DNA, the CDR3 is TGTGCCAGCAGCCGGGAGCCGCTGGGGACCCAAGAGACCCAGTACTTC.

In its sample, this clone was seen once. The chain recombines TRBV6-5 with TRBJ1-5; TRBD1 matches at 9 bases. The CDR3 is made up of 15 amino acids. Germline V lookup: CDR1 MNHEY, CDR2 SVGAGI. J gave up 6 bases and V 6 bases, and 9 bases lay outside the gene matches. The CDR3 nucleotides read TGTGCCAGCAGCTCAGACAGGGGGATCGTTCAGCCCCAGCATTTT. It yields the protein CASSSDRGIVQPQHF.